This TCR beta chain was identified in a study of naive and memory T cell subsets (TCRdb year 2017). About the investigation overall: In the figure summarizing the skin biopsy and whole blood samples, 10 or so blood donors, 7 tuberculin skin test biopsies and 3 saline control biopsies were reported. Skin biopsies were taken from tuberculin skin test sites or from saline-injected control sites and were processed for RNA extraction as described before. PCR2 was typically run as a SYBR Green qPCR and stopped at a set threshold, although low-input samples could use end-point PCR of around 6 cycles instead.

Broad study findings and their caveats: TCR sequences were reportedly recovered from both types of skin biopsy, with far more TCRs being found at tuberculin skin test sites. The RNA-based method was acknowledged as potentially sensitive to TCR transcript changes with T cell activation and differentiation. The larger number of TCRs found at tuberculin skin test sites was interpreted as T cell infiltration of a delayed type IV hypersensitivity reaction. Details of skin biopsy collection and RNA processing were not given in the paper but were referenced to earlier studies.

The CDR3, cysteine through phenylalanine, is 11 amino acids long. Only the CDR3 part of the read is kept: 33 bases, read in frame from the first base. V is pared back by 4 bases and J by 7 bases, with 8 bases lying between the germline termini. According to the germline V gene, CDR1 reads KGHSH and CDR2 reads LQKENI. The library relied on UMI-ligation and nested PCR. The ligated cDNA was amplified in four rounds of PCR with nested alpha and beta constant region primers together with the SP2 primer. For the blood and skin samples, TCR RNA was reverse transcribed with SuperScript IV using primers for the alpha and beta constant regions. Using T4 RNA ligase 1, an oligonucleotide carrying both the Illumina SP2 primer and a UMI was ligated onto the 3' end of the cDNA. To prevent hairpin formation, the 12-nucleotide UMI was made up of two random hexamers with an eight-base spacer between them. From the second PCR onward, TCR alpha and beta chain libraries were processed separately and dual indexed for multiplexing. After pooling, the indexed libraries were analyzed by capillary electrophoresis and sequenced on either an Illumina MiSeq or NextSeq. Libraries were spiked with PhiX DNA at about 5-7.5% so that base diversity was increased and cluster recognition was improved. As for the original processing: Demultiplexor took UMIs from read 2, joined the UMIs to the TCR sequence from read 1, and separated reads according to sample indices. Decombinator identified V and J genes and V-J junctions and gave each TCR a five-part identifier that included V and J deletions. Collapsinator relied on UMIs to correct both sequencing errors and PCR amplification heterogeneity, producing a UMI-based abundance for each TCR. CDR3Translator turned identifiers into nucleotide sequence, translated that sequence into amino acids, and pulled out CDR3 regions based on terminal motifs. Error-corrected counts of alpha and beta TCRs from blood and skin were compared after being normalized to the amount of input RNA. TCRdb trimmed the raw reads at Q25, called clones with MiXCR and kept productive beta chains. Each entry is one CDR3 protein sequence, shown with its most common DNA and genes. The V and J calls were not made by the authors but by TCRdb's processing. This sample holds more than 30,000 distinct CDR3 sequences; approximately 10% were observed only once. The ten largest account for around 3.9% of the sample.

As to this clonotype: Which antigen it targets is not known. No much larger clone is present one base from it, and per-base qualities are unavailable.

The treatment or condition label on this specimen signifies: skin biopsy from PPD injection site in Mantoux-positive individual. The study reported a robust and sensitive protocol to amplify, sequence and analyze TCRs, based on 3' ligation of a UMI-containing oligonucleotide to TCR cDNA. Tuberculin skin test biopsies were obtained from sites injected with PPD in individuals who had a positive Mantoux test. Total RNA was treated with RQ1 DNase, without cell sorting, prior to reverse transcription, with an input of about 1 to 1000 ng being targeted. Libraries were prepared from skin biopsies and whole blood so that pipeline robustness could be tested in samples in which T cells form a minority population.

This sequence originates from an adult in good health. The chain employs TRBV18 and TRBJ2-7; no D gene call is confident. Source: skin, taken from a tuberculin skin test site. The sequenced DNA is TGTGCCAGCTCACTTGTCAGAGAGCAGTACTTC. Translated, this is CASSLVREQYF.